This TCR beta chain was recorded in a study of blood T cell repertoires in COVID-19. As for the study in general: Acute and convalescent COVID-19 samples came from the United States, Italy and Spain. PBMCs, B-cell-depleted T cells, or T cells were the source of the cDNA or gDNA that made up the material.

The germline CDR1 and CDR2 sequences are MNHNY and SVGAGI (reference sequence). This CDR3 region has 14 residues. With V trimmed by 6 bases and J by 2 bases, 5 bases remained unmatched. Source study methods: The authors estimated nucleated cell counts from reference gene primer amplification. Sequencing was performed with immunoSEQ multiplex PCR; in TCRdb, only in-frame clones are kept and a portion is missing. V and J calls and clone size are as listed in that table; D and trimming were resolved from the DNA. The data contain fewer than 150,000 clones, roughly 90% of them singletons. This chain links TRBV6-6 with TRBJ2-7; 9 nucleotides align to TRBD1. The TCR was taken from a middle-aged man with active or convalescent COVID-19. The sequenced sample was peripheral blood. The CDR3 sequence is CASSKGQGAYEQYF. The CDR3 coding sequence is TGTGCCAGCAGCAAGGGACAGGGAGCCTACGAGCAGTACTTC.